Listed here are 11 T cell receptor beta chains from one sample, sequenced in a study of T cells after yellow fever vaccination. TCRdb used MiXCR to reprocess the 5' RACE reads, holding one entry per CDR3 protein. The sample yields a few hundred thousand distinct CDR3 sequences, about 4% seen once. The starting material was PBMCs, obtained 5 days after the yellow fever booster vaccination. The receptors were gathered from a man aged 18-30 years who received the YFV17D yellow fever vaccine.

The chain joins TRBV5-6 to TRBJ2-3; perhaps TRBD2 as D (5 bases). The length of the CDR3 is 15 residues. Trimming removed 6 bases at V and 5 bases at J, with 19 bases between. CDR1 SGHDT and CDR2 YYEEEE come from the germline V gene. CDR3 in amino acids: CASIEGSRGVDTQYF. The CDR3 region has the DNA TGTGCCAGCATAGAGGGTTCGAGAGGTGTAGATACGCAGTATTTT. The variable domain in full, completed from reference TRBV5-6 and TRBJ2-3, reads DAGVTQSPTHLIKTRGQQVTLRCSPKSGHDTVSWYQQALGQGPQFIFQYYEEEERQRGNFPDRFSGHQFPNYSSELNVNALLLGDSALYLCASIEGSRGVDTQYFGPGTRLTVL.

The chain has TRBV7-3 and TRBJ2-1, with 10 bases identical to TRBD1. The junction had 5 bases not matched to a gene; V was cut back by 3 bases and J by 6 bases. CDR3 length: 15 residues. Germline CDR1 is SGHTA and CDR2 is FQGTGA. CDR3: CASSLTGTGVNEQFF. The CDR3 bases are TGTGCCAGCAGCTTGACCGGGACAGGGGTCAATGAGCAGTTCTTC.

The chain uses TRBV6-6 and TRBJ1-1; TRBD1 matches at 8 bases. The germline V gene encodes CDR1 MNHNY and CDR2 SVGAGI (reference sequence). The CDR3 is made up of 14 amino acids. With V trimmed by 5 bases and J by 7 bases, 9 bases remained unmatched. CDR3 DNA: TGTGCCAGCAGTACGATGGACAGGGACCTTGAAGCTTTCTTT. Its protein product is CASSTMDRDLEAFF.

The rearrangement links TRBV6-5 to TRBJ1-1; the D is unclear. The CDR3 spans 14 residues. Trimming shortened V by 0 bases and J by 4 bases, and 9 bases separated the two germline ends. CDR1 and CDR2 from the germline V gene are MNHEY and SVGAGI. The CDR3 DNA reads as TGTGCCAGCAGTTACTCCGGGAGGGCCACTGAAGCTTTCTTT. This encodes CASSYSGRATEAFF.

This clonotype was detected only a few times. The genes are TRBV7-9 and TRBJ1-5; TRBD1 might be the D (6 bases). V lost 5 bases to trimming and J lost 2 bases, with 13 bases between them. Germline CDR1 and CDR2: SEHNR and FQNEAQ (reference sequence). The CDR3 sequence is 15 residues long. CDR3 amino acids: CASSNTGWGNQPQHF. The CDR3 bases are TGTGCCAGCAGCAACACAGGGTGGGGCAATCAGCCCCAGCATTTT.

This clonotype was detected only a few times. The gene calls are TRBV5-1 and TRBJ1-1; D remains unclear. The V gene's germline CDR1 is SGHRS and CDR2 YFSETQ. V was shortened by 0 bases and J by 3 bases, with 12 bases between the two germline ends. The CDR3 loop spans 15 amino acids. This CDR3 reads CASSLARSLHTEAFF. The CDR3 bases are TGCGCCAGCAGCTTGGCGCGAAGTTTGCACACTGAAGCTTTCTTT.

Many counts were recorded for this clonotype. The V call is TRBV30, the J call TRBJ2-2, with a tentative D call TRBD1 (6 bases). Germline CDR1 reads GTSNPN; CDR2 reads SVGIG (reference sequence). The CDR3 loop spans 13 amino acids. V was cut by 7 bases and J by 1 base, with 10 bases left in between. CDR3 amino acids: CASPTGNTGELFF. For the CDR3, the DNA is TGTGCCTCCCCGACAGGGAACACCGGGGAGCTGTTTTTT. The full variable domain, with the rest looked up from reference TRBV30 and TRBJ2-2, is SQTIHQWPATLVQPVGSPLSLECTVEGTSNPNLYWYRQAAGRGLQLLFYSVGIGQISSEVPQNLSASRPQDRQFILSSKKLLLSDSGFYLCASPTGNTGELFFGEGSRLTVL.

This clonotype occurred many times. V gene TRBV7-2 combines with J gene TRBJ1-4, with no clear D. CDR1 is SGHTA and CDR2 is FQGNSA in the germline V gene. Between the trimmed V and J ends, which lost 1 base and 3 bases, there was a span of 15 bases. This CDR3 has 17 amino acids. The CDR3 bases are TGTGCCAGCAGCTTAGGCCCCCCAGGAATGGCTAATGAAAAACTGTTTTTT. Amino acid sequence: CASSLGPPGMANEKLFF.

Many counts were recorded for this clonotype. The CDR3 DNA is TGTGCCAGCAGTTACCGGTCCGACAGGGTTCTCACCGGGGAGCTGTTTTTT. The encoded protein is CASSYRSDRVLTGELFF. The gene calls are TRBV6-2 or TRBV6-3 and TRBJ2-2; TRBD1 agrees at 7 bases. V shed 2 bases and J 4 bases; nucleotides not matched to a gene: 10. The CDR3 runs to 17 residues. Germline-derived CDR1 and CDR2 are MNHEY and SVGEGT.

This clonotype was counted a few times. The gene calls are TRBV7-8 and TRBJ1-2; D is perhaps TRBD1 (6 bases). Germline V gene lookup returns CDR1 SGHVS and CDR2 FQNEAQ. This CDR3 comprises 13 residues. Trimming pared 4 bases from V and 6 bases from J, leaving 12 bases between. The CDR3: CASSSNREDGYTF. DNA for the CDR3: TGTGCCAGCAGCTCCAACAGGGAGGATGGCTACACCTTC.

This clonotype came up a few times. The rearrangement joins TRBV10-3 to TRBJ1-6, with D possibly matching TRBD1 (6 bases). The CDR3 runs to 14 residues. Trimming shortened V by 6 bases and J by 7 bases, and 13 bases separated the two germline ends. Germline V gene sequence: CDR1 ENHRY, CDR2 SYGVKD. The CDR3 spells CAIRDGRGNSPLHF. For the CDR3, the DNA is TGTGCCATCAGGGATGGCAGGGGAAATTCACCCCTCCACTTT.